Listed below are T cell receptor beta chains from one sample, sequenced in a study of early T cells in non-severe SARS-CoV-2 infection. One entry per CDR3 protein, called by TCRdb with MiXCR from the 5' RACE reads. The sample holds 90,000 to 120,000 distinct CDR3 sequences, approximately 10% seen once. The sequencing input was whole blood. These TCRs come from an adult who was a healthcare worker with PCR-confirmed SARS-CoV-2 infection or an uninfected control (not recorded which). CDR3s include the opening cysteine and the closing phenylalanine or tryptophan. The D gene is left open where the match is weak. Rows may omit the clone size; those that give it use once, few, many or a size class.

TRBV27	TRBJ2-7	few	TRBD2	TGTGCCAGCAGTTTATTTGCGGCTAGCGGGAGTATTTTCAACGAGCAGTACTTC	CASSLFAASGSIFNEQYF
TRBV19	TRBJ1-5	many	.	TGTGCCAGTAGCAGGGTGGGAAGCAATCAGCCCCAGCATTTT	CASSRVGSNQPQHF
TRBV20-1	TRBJ2-5	.	TRBD2	TGCAGTGCTAGCGCCCCGGGACTAGCGGGCGGAACTCTAGAGACCCAGTACTTC	CSASAPGLAGGTLETQYF
TRBV7-2	TRBJ2-3	many	.	TGTGCCAGCAGCTTAGGCATCCACTCCACAGATACGCAGTATTTT	CASSLGIHSTDTQYF
TRBV7-2	TRBJ2-7	many	.	TGTGCCAGCAGCTTATCCTACGAGCAGTACTTC	CASSLSYEQYF
TRBV29-1	TRBJ2-7	.	.	TGCAGCGTTGGAAAAGGTGGAGGACGGGCCTCCTACGAGCAGTACTTC	CSVGKGGGRASYEQYF
TRBV18	TRBJ1-4	many	.	TGTGCCAGCTCACCATTCGGGGAAGGGGAAAAACTGTTTTTT	CASSPFGEGEKLFF
TRBV7-8	TRBJ2-1	many	.	TGTGCCAGCAATAGGGGAACGCTTAGCTCCTACAATGAGCAGTTCTTC	CASNRGTLSSYNEQFF
TRBV12-3/TRBV12-4	TRBJ2-1	many	TRBD1	TGTGCCAGCAGTCCCGAGGGGACAGGGTGGTTGGATGAGCAGTTCTTC	CASSPEGTGWLDEQFF
TRBV3-1	TRBJ1-2	.	.	TGTGCCAGCAGCCAAGAGGGGTCGGTAATCGCCTTC	CASSQEGSVIAF
TRBV7-2	TRBJ2-1	.	.	TGTGCCAGCAGCTTATACCCGGCGGCCTACAATGAGCAGTTCTTC	CASSLYPAAYNEQFF
TRBV11-2	TRBJ1-5	many	.	TGTGCCAGCAGCCCCTATGGCAATCAGCCCCAGCATTTT	CASSPYGNQPQHF
TRBV6-1	TRBJ2-5	many	.	TGTGCCAGCAGCGAAAGGGTCCAAGAGACCCAGTACTTC	CASSERVQETQYF
TRBV20-1	TRBJ2-7	few	.	TGCAGTGCTAGAGTATTCGGGAGTCTCTCCTACGAGCAGTACTTC	CSARVFGSLSYEQYF
TRBV2	TRBJ1-5	few	.	TGTGCCAGCAGTGAACCCGGGGGCTATCAGCCCCAGCATTTT	CASSEPGGYQPQHF
TRBV7-2	TRBJ1-5	.	.	TGTGCCAGCAGCTTAACCGCAGGGAGTAGTCAGCCCCAGCATTTT	CASSLTAGSSQPQHF
TRBV5-4	TRBJ2-1	many	.	TGTGCCAGCAGCTTGGGGACTAAGGACGATGAGCAGTTCTTC	CASSLGTKDDEQFF
TRBV20-1	TRBJ2-7	many	TRBD2	TGCAGTGCTAGAGATCCCCTAGCGGCCACTATCTCTTACGAGCAGTACTTC	CSARDPLAATISYEQYF
TRBV24-1	TRBJ2-4	.	.	TGTGCCACCAGTGATTCCCGGGCAGGGGAGGACATTCAGTACTTC	CATSDSRAGEDIQYF
TRBV24-1	TRBJ1-5	many	TRBD1	TGTGCCACCAGTGCGGGACAGGGGTTGTGGGGCCAGCCCCAGCATTTT	CATSAGQGLWGQPQHF
TRBV7-7	TRBJ2-4	many	.	TGTGCCAGCAGCGACGGGAAAAACATTCAGTACTTC	CASSDGKNIQYF
TRBV6-4	TRBJ2-1	few	.	TGTGCCAGCAGCCCCACAGGGTTCGGATCCTACAATGAGCAGTTCTTC	CASSPTGFGSYNEQFF
TRBV6-5	TRBJ1-2	.	TRBD1	TGTGCCAGCAGTTACACCGGGACAGGGGGGATTCGTTATGGCTACACCTTC	CASSYTGTGGIRYGYTF
TRBV12-3/TRBV12-4	TRBJ1-4	few	TRBD1	TGTGCCAGCAGTGAGACAGGGACTAATGAAAAACTGTTTTTT	CASSETGTNEKLFF
TRBV3-1	TRBJ2-7	many	.	TGTGCCAGCAGCCAAGCCCCGGGACGGCCAGCCTACGAGCAGTACTTC	CASSQAPGRPAYEQYF
TRBV5-6	TRBJ2-4	.	.	TGTGCCAGCAGCTTGGCCCTGACTCTAGCCAAAAACATTCAGTACTTC	CASSLALTLAKNIQYF
TRBV12-3/TRBV12-4	TRBJ2-7	few	TRBD2	TGTGCCAGCAGTCCAGCGGGAGGCCTCCACTACGAGCAGCACTTC	CASSPAGGLHYEQHF
TRBV23-1	TRBJ2-5	.	.	TGCGCCAGCAGTCAGGAGGGGAAGACGTACCAAGAGACCCAGTACTTC	CASSQEGKTYQETQYF
TRBV5-4	TRBJ2-7	.	.	TGTGCCAGCAGCTTGGAAGTTTCGGGTGCGCAGTACTTC	CASSLEVSGAQYF
TRBV30	TRBJ2-4	.	.	TGTGCCTGGAGTCGTTTTGGTTTGGGGATAGCCAAAAACATTCAGTACTTC	CAWSRFGLGIAKNIQYF
TRBV6-5	TRBJ2-2	.	.	TGTGCCAGCAGGGCTGACAGGTCGACGAACACCGGGGAGCTGTTTTTT	CASRADRSTNTGELFF
TRBV6-1	TRBJ1-5	many	.	TGTGCCAGCAGTGCGGAGATTAATCAGCCCCAGCATTTT	CASSAEINQPQHF
TRBV21-1	TRBJ1-2	.	.	TGTGCCAGCAGGGATATGGGGCCGAACTTCTCCTATGGCTACACCTTC	CASRDMGPNFSYGYTF
TRBV12-3/TRBV12-4	TRBJ1-1	few	.	TGTGCCAGCAGTTCATTCATCGGCACTGAAGCTTTCTTT	CASSSFIGTEAFF
TRBV12-3/TRBV12-4	TRBJ2-6	.	TRBD1	TGTGCCAGCCAAGCGGACAGGGGATTAGGTGGGGCCAACGTCCTGACTTTC	CASQADRGLGGANVLTF
TRBV28	TRBJ1-4	many	.	TGTGCCAGCAGTTTTCAAATCGAAAAACTGTTTTTT	CASSFQIEKLFF
TRBV20-1	TRBJ2-7	.	.	TGCAGTGCTAGACAGGAGACTGCCATTGGGGGCGAGCAGTACTTC	CSARQETAIGGEQYF
TRBV5-8	TRBJ2-1	few	.	TGTGCCACCCATGCGGTGGTAGCGGCGGACAATGAGCAGTTCTTC	CATHAVVAADNEQFF
TRBV20-1	TRBJ2-5	few	.	TGCAGTGCAAAGATTCGGAACGGGGAGACCCAGTACTTC	CSAKIRNGETQYF
TRBV20-1	TRBJ1-2	.	.	TGCAGTGCCCAACCAGGCCCCGGGACGGGGGTGAGCGGCTATGGCTACACCTTC	CSAQPGPGTGVSGYGYTF
TRBV2	TRBJ1-5	many	.	TGTGCCAGCAGCCCGGCCCGGGGGCAGCCCCAGCATTTT	CASSPARGQPQHF
TRBV28	TRBJ2-6	few	.	TGTGCCAGCAGCTCGACCGAGACTTACGGGGCCAACGTCCTGACTTTC	CASSSTETYGANVLTF
TRBV11-2	TRBJ2-4	many	.	TGTGCCAGCAGCGCTCAACTAGCATCGGCCAAAAACATTCAGTACTTC	CASSAQLASAKNIQYF
TRBV7-7	TRBJ2-7	few	.	TGTGCCAGCAGCTTAGCGGGAGCAACTACCTACGAGCAGTACTTC	CASSLAGATTYEQYF
TRBV5-5	TRBJ1-4	many	.	TGTGCCAGCAGTTCGGTGGCAGGAGATGAAAAACTGTTTTTT	CASSSVAGDEKLFF
TRBV27	TRBJ1-4	many	.	TGTGCCAGCAGTTCATTGGGGGCAGTCGAAAAACTGTTTTTT	CASSSLGAVEKLFF
TRBV29-1	TRBJ2-1	many	.	TGCAGCGTGGCGCTCTCTAGCATCGATGAGCAGTTCTTC	CSVALSSIDEQFF
TRBV11-2	TRBJ2-1	many	.	TGTGCCAGCAGCTTAGGAGAGGGTAGCGCAGACAATGAGCAGTTCTTC	CASSLGEGSADNEQFF
TRBV27	TRBJ2-6	.	TRBD1	TGTGCCAGCAGTTTCTGGACAGGGGGCTCCGGGGCCAACGTCCTGACTTTC	CASSFWTGGSGANVLTF
TRBV7-9	TRBJ2-5	.	.	TGTGCCAGCAGCCCTAGCCCAGGGTACCAAGAGACCCAGTACTTC	CASSPSPGYQETQYF
TRBV6-2/TRBV6-3	TRBJ2-7	many	TRBD2	TGTGCCAGCAGTTACCCTCCCATAGCGGGAGGGCCGCGCGGCGAGCAGTACTTC	CASSYPPIAGGPRGEQYF
TRBV9	TRBJ2-3	.	.	TGTGCCAGCAAGGCGGGTCTTGGGACAGATACGCAGTATTTT	CASKAGLGTDTQYF